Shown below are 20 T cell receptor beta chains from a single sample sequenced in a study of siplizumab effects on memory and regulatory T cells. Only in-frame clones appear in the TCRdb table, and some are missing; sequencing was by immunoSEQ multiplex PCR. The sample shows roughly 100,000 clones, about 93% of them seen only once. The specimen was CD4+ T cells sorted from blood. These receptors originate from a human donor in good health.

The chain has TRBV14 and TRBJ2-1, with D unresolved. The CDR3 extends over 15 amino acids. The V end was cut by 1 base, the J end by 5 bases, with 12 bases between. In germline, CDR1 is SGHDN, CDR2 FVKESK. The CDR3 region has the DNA TGTGCCAGCAGCCAAGTTAAGGACCCCGACAATGAGCAGTTCTTC. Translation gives CASSQVKDPDNEQFF.

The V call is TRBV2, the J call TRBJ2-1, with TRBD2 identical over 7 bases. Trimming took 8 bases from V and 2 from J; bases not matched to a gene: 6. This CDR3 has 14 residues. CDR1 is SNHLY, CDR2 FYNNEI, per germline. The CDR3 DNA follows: TGTGCCAGCTGGGTCCGGGGGGCCTACAATGAGCAGTTCTTC. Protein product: CASWVRGAYNEQFF. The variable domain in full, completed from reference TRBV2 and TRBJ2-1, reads EPEVTQTPSHQVTQMGQEVILRCVPISNHLYFYWYRQILGQKVEFLVSFYNNEISEKSEIFDDQFSVERPDGSNFTLKIRSTKLEDSAMYFCASWVRGAYNEQFFGPGTRLTVL.

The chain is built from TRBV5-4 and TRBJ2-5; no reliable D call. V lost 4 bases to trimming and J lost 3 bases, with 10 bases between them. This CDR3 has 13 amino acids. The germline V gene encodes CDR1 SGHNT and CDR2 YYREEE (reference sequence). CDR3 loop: CASSRAAEETQYF. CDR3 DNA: TGTGCCAGCAGCAGGGCGGCGGAAGAGACCCAGTACTTC.

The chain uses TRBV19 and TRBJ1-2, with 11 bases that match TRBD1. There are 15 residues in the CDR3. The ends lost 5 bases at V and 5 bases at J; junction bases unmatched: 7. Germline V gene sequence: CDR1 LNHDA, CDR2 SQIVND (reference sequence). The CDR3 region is CASSVSGTGGYGYTF. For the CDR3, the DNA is TGTGCCAGTAGTGTCTCCGGGACAGGGGGATATGGCTACACCTTC. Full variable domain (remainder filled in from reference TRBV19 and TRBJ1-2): DGGITQSPKYLFRKEGQNVTLSCEQNLNHDAMYWYRQDPGQGLRLIYYSQIVNDFQKGDIAEGYSVSREKKESFPLTVTSAQKNPTAFYLCASSVSGTGGYGYTFGSGTRLTVV.

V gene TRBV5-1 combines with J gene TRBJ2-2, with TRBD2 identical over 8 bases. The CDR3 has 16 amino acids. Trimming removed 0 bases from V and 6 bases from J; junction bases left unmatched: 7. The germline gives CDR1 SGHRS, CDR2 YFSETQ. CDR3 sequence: CASSLEPAGGAGELFF. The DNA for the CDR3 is TGCGCCAGCAGCTTGGAACCGGCGGGGGGCGCCGGGGAGCTGTTTTTT.

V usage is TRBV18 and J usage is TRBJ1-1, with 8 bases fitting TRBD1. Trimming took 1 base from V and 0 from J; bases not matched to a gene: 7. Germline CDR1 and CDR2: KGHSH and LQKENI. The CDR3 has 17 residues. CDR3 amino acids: CASSPQDRVLMNTEAFF. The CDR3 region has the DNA TGTGCCAGCTCACCACAGGACAGGGTCCTCATGAACACTGAAGCTTTCTTT.

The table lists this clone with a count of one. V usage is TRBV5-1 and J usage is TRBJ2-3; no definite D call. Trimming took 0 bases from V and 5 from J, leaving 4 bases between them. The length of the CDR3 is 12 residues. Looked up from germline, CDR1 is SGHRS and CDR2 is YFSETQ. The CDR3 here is CASSLEGDTQYF. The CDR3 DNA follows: TGCGCCAGCAGCTTGGAGGGAGATACGCAGTATTTT.

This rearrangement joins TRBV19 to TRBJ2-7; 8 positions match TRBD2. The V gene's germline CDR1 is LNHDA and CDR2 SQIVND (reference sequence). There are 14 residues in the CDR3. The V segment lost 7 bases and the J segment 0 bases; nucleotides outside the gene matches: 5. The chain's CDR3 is CASKFTSGSYEQYF. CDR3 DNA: TGTGCCAGTAAATTTACTAGCGGCTCCTACGAGCAGTACTTC.

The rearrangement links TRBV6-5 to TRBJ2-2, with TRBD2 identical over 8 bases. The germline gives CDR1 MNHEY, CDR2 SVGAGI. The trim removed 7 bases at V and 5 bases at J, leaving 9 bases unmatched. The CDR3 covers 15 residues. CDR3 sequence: CASTAGAGVTGELFF. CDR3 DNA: TGTGCCAGCACCGCTGGAGCGGGGGTTACCGGGGAGCTGTTTTTT.

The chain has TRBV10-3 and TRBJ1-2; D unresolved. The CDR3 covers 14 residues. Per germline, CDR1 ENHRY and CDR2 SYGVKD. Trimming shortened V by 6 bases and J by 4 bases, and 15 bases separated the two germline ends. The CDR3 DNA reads TGTGCCATCAGAGAGGGAGACCTTTTCTATGGCTACACCTTC. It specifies CAIREGDLFYGYTF.

Here the CDR3 reads CSARAGSEQYF. The CDR3 coding sequence is TGCAGTGCTAGGGCAGGGAGTGAGCAGTACTTC. This chain connects TRBV20-1 to TRBJ2-7; D is possibly TRBD1 or TRBD2 (5 bases each). With 3 bases removed from V and 7 bases from J, the gap between germline ends came to 10 bases. The CDR3 is 11 residues long. Germline CDR1 is DFQATT and CDR2 is SNEGSKA (reference sequence).

The CDR3 DNA is TGTGCCAGCAGTCTTCGGGGGGGCGGTTCGAATGAGCAGTTCTTC. Amino acids: CASSLRGGGSNEQFF. The chain combines TRBV2 with TRBJ2-1; 8 positions match TRBD2. The V gene's germline CDR1 is SNHLY and CDR2 FYNNEI. V lost 5 bases, J lost 7 bases, and 10 bases stayed unmatched. The CDR3 is 15 amino acids.

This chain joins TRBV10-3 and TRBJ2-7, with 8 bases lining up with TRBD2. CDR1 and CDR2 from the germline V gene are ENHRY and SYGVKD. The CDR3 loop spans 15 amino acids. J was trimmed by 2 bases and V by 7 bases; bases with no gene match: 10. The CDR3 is CAITQGIAGTYEQYF. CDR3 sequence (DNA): TGTGCCATCACCCAGGGGATAGCGGGAACCTACGAGCAGTACTTC.

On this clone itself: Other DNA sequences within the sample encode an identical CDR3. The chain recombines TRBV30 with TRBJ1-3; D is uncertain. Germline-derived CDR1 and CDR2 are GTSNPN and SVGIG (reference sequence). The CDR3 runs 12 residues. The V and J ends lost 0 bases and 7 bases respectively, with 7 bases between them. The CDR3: CAWSVFGNTIYF. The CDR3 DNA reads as TGTGCCTGGAGTGTATTCGGCAACACCATATATTTT.

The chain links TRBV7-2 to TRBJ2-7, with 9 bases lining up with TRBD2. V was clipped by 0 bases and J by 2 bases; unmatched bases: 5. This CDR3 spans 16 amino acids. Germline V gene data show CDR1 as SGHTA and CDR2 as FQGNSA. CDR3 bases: TGTGCCAGCAGCTTAGCTTCACTAGCGGGTACCTACGAGCAGTACTTC. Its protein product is CASSLASLAGTYEQYF.

This chain's CDR3 is CASSPSQGNTGELFF. CDR3 nucleotides: TGTGCCAGCTCACCCTCTCAGGGGAACACCGGGGAGCTGTTTTTT. The rearrangement uses TRBV18 and TRBJ2-2; tentative D call: TRBD1 (5 bases). V dropped 3 bases and J dropped 1 base, with 9 bases sitting between them. The CDR3 loop spans 15 amino acids. The germline V gene encodes CDR1 KGHSH and CDR2 LQKENI. Combining the CDR3 with reference TRBV18 and TRBJ2-2 gives the whole variable domain NAGVMQNPRHLVRRRGQEARLRCSPMKGHSHVYWYRQLPEEGLKFMVYLQKENIIDESGMPKERFSAEFPKEGPSILRIQQVVRGDSAAYFCASSPSQGNTGELFFGEGSRLTVL.

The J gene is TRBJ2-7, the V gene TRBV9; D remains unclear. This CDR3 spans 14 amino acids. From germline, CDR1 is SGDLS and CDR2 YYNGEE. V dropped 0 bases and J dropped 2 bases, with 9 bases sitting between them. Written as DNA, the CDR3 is TGTGCCAGCAGCGTAGGAGAAACAGCCTACGAGCAGTACTTC. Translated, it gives CASSVGETAYEQYF.

The CDR3 protein is CASSQQGLGYNEQFF. In DNA, the CDR3 is TGCGCCAGCAGCCAGCAGGGGTTGGGCTACAATGAGCAGTTCTTC. The V and J genes are TRBV4-1 and TRBJ2-1; a possible D gene is TRBD1 (6 bases). The CDR3 runs 15 residues. CDR1 is MGHRA and CDR2 is YSYEKL in the germline V gene. Trimming left V 3 bases short and J 3 bases short, with 12 bases between.

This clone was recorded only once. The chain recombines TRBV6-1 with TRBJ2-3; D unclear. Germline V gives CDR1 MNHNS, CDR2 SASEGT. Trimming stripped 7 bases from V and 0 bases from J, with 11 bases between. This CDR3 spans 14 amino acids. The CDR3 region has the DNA TGTGCCAGCAATCTAGAGGCTAGCACAGATACGCAGTATTTT. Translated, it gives CASNLEASTDTQYF.

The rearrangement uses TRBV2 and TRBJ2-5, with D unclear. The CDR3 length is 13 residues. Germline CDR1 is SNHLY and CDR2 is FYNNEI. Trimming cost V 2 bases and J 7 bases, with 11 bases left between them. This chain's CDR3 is CASSESASGTQYF. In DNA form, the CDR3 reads TGTGCCAGCAGTGAATCTGCTTCCGGGACCCAGTACTTC.